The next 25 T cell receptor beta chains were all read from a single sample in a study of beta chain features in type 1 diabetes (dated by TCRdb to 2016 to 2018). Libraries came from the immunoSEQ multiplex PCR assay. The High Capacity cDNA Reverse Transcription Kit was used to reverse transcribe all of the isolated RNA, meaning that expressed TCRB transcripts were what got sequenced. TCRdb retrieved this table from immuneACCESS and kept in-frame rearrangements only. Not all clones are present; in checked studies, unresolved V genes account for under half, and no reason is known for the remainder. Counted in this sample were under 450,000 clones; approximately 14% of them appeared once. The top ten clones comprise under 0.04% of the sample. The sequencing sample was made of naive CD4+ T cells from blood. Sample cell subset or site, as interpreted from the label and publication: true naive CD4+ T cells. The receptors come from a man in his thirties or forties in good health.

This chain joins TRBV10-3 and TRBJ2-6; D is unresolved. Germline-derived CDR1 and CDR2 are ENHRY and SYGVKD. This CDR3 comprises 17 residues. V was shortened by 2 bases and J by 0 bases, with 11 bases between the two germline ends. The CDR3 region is CAISEQGPISGANVLTF. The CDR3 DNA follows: TGTGCCATCAGTGAGCAAGGACCCATCTCTGGGGCCAACGTCCTGACTTTC.

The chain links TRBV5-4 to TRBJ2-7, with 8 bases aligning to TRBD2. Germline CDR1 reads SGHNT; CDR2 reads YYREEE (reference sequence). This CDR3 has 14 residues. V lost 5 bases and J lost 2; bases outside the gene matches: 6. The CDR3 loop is CASRSSGETYEQYV. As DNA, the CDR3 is TGTGCCAGCAGAAGTAGCGGGGAAACCTACGAGCAGTACGTC.

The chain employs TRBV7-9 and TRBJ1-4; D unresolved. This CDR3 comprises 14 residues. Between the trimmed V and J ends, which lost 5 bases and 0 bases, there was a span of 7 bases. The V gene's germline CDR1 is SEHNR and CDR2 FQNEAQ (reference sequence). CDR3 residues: CASSTSATNEKLFF. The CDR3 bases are TGTGCCAGCAGCACCTCAGCAACTAATGAAAAACTGTTTTTT.

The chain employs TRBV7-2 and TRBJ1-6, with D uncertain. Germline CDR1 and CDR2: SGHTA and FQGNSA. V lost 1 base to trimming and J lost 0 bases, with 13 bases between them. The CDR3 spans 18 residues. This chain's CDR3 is CASSLERAASSYNSPLHF. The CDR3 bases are TGTGCCAGCAGCTTAGAGAGGGCAGCGAGCTCCTATAATTCACCCCTCCACTTT.

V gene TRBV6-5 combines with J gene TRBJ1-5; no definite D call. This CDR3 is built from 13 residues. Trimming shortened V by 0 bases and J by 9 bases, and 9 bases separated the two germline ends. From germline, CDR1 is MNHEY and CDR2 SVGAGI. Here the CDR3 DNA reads TGTGCCAGCAGTTACTCGATGAATGGGCCCCAGCATTTT. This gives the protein CASSYSMNGPQHF.

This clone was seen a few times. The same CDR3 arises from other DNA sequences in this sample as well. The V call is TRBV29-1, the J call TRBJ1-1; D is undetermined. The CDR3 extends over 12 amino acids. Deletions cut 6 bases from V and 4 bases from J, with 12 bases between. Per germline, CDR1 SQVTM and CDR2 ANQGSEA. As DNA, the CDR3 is TGCAGCGTGGATAGAGGTGGCACTGAAGCTTTCTTT. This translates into CSVDRGGTEAFF.

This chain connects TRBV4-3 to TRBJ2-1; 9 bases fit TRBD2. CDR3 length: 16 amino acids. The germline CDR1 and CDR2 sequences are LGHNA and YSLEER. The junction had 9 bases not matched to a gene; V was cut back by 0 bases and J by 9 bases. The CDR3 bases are TGCGCCAGCAGCCAAGATCAGGGACTAGCAGCCGGTGAGCAGTTCTTC. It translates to CASSQDQGLAAGEQFF.

CDR3 protein: CSARGPRMETQYF. CDR3 in DNA: TGCAGCGCCCGGGGGCCGCGGATGGAGACCCAGTACTTC. The chain carries TRBV29-1 and TRBJ2-5; D is perhaps TRBD1 or TRBD2 (6 bases each). Trimming stripped 7 bases from V and 5 bases from J, with 17 bases between. The CDR3 is made up of 13 amino acids. The germline V gene encodes CDR1 SQVTM and CDR2 ANQGSEA.

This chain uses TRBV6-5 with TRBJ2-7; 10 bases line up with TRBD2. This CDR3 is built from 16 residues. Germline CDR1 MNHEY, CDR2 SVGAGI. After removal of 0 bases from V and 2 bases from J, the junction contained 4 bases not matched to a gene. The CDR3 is CASSYSRTSGTYEQYF. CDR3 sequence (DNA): TGTGCCAGCAGTTACTCGAGGACTAGCGGAACCTACGAGCAGTACTTC.

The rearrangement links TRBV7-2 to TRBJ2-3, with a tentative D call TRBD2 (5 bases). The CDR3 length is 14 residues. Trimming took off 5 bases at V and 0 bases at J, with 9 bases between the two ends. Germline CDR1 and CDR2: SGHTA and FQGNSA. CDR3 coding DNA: TGTGCCAGCAGCACACTAGAGAGCACAGATACGCAGTATTTT. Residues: CASSTLESTDTQYF. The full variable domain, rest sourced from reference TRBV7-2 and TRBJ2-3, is GAGVSQSPSNKVTEKGKDVELRCDPISGHTALYWYRQSLGQGLEFLIYFQGNSAPDKSGLPSDRFSAERTGGSVSTLTIQRTQQEDSAVYLCASSTLESTDTQYFGPGTRLTVL.

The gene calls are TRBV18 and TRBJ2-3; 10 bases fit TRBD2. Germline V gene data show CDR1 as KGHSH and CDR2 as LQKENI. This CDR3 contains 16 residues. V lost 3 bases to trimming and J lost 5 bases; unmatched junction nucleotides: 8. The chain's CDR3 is CASSPRTSGNEDTQYF. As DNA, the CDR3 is TGTGCCAGCTCACCGCGGACTAGCGGAAATGAAGATACGCAGTATTTT.

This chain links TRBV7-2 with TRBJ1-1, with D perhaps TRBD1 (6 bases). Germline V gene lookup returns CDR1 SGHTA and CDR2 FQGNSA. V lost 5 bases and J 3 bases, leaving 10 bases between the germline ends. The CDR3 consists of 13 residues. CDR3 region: CASSLDRYTEAFF. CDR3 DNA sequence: TGTGCCAGCAGCCTCGACAGGTACACTGAAGCTTTCTTT.

The CDR3 region is CASSLLGSEQFF. The CDR3 DNA reads TGTGCCAGCAGCTTATTGGGGAGCGAGCAGTTCTTC. The gene calls are TRBV5-4 and TRBJ2-1; possible D gene TRBD2, 5 bases. Germline V gene sequence: CDR1 SGHNT, CDR2 YYREEE (reference sequence). CDR3 length equals 12 residues. V was cut by 2 bases and J by 10 bases, with 10 bases left in between.

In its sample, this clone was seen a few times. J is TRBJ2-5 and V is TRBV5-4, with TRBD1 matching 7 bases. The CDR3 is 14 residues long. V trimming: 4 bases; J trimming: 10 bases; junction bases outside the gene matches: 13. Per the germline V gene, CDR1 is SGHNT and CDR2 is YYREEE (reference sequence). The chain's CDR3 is CASSPDRVGPLQYF. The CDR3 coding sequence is TGTGCCAGCAGCCCTGACAGGGTGGGCCCACTCCAGTACTTC.

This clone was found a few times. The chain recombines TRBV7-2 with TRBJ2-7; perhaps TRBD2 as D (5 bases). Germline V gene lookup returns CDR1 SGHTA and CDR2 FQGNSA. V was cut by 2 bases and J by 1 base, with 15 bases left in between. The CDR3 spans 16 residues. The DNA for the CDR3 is TGTGCCAGCAGCTTAATCATGCTAGCTGGATCCTACGAGCAGTACTTC. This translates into CASSLIMLAGSYEQYF.

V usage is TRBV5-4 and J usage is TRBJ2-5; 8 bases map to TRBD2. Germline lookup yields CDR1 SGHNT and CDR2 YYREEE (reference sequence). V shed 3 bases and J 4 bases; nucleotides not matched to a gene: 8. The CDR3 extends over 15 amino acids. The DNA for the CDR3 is TGTGCCAGCAGCTCCTCCGGGAGGGAGGGAGAGACCCAGTACTTC. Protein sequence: CASSSSGREGETQYF.

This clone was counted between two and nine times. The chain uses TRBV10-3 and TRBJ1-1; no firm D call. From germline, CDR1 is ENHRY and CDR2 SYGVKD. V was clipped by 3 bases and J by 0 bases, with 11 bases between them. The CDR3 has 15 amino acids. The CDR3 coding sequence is TGTGCCATCAGTGAAGGGCTGGGAATGAACACTGAAGCTTTCTTT. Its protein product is CAISEGLGMNTEAFF.

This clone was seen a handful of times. CDR3 nucleotides: TGTGCCAGTAGTATCACTCCGACAGGGACAAATCGGAATCAGCCCCAGCATTTT. Its translation is CASSITPTGTNRNQPQHF. The chain couples TRBV19 to TRBJ1-5; 7 nucleotides agree with TRBD1. Germline trimming cut 3 bases from V and 4 bases from J; bases unmatched to any gene: 15. Germline CDR1 LNHDA, CDR2 SQIVND (reference sequence). The CDR3 has 18 residues.

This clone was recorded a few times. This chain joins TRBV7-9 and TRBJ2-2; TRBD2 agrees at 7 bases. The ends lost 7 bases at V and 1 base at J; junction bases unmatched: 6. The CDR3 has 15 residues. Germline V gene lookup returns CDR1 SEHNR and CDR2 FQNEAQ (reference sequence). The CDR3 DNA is TGTGCCAGCACCCTGAGCGGGAAGAACACCGGGGAGCTGTTTTTT. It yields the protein CASTLSGKNTGELFF.

The CDR3 loop reads CASSLDGLSPTQYF. CDR3 coding DNA: TGTGCCAGCAGCTTGGACGGCCTCTCCCCGACCCAGTACTTC. This chain uses TRBV11-3 with TRBJ2-5; no definite D call. V dropped 3 bases and J dropped 7 bases, with 15 bases sitting between them. This CDR3 spans 14 amino acids. CDR1 is SGHNT and CDR2 is YENEEA in the germline V gene.

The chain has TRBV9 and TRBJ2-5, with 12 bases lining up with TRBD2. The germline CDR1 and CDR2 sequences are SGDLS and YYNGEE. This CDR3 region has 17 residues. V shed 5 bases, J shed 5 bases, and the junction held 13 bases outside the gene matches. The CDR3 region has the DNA TGTGCCAGCAGTCCCACTAGCGGGGGGTCCATGCGGGAGACCCAGTACTTC. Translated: CASSPTSGGSMRETQYF.

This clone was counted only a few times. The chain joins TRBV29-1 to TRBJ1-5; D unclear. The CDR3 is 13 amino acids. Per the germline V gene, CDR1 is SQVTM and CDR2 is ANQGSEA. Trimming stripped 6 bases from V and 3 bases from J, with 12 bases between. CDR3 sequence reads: CSVNSGLNQPQHF. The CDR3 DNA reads TGCAGCGTAAATTCGGGTCTCAATCAGCCCCAGCATTTT.

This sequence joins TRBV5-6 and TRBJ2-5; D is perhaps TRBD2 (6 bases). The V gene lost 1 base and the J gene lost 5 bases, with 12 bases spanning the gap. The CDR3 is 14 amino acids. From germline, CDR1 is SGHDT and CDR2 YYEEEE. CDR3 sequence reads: CASSLTSREETQYF. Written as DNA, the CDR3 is TGTGCCAGCAGCTTGACTAGCCGGGAGGAGACCCAGTACTTC. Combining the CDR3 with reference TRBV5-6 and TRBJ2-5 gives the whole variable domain DAGVTQSPTHLIKTRGQQVTLRCSPKSGHDTVSWYQQALGQGPQFIFQYYEEEERQRGNFPDRFSGHQFPNYSSELNVNALLLGDSALYLCASSLTSREETQYFGPGTRLLVL.

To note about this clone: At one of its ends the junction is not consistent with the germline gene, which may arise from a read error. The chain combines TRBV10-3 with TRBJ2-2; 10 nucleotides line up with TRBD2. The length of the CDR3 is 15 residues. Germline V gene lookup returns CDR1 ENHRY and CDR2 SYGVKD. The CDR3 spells CASSYGPSGGGELFF. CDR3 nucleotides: TGTGCCAGCAGTTACGGGCCTAGCGGGGGTGGGGAGCTGTTTTTT.

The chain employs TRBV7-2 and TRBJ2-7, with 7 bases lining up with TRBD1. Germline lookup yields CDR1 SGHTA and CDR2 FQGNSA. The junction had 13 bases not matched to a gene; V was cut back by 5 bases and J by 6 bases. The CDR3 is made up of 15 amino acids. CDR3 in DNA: TGTGCCAGCAGCAAGACAGGGTCAGAGGCCTCCGAGCAGTACGTC. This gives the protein CASSKTGSEASEQYV.